This T cell receptor (beta chain) was sequenced in a study of early T cells in non-severe SARS-CoV-2 infection (dated by TCRdb to the early 2020s). Regarding the study in general: Bulk RNA from unsorted whole blood was used for TCR sequencing, so alpha and beta chains could not be paired. What the work shows at the level of the full study, not this receptor alone: Matching against VDJdb was skewed toward anti-spike CD8 responses, likely underestimated virus-specific expansions, and missed private and CD4 specificities.

To prepare the library, 5' RACE was applied. Sequenced using a NextSeq 500. Unique molecular identifiers were attached to individual cDNA molecules in the TCR library protocol so that sequencing error and PCR bias could be corrected. Both TCR alpha and beta chains were sequenced, and tight co-correlation was observed between alpha and beta sequence abundances in each sample. The paper's processing steps were these. V gene, J gene and CDR3 annotation of TCR sequences was performed with Decombinator V4. Expanded TCRs were defined as changing significantly between any two time points under a Poisson model with p below 0.0001. TCR abundances were normalised to the total number of TCRs sequenced per sample and were expressed as counts per million. TRAV1-2 paired with TRAJ12, TRAJ20 or TRAJ33 defined MAIT TCRs, while TRAV10 paired with TRAJ18 defined iNKT TCRs. A search of VDJdb, accessed on 1 November 2021, was run for TCRs annotated to CMV, EBV and SARS-CoV-2, with TCRs annotated for multiple antigens excluded. Starting from the raw public reads, TCRdb applied fastp trimming at Q25, assembled clones with MiXCR and retained in-frame beta chains. Records with the same CDR3 protein are collapsed into one entry carrying the most frequent genes and DNA. The V and J calls and clone size are TCRdb's, not the authors'. In all, the sample holds tens of thousands of distinct CDR3 sequences, and under 15% of those were seen once. Together, the top ten hold 9% to 10% of the sample.

This clonotype was seen ten or more times. No antigen is known for it. No much larger clone is present one base from it, and per-base qualities are unavailable. The study was a case-control design nested within a healthcare worker cohort in London, UK, with weekly nasopharyngeal swab PCR tests and blood sampling. Healthcare workers were recruited during the week of the UK lockdown, between 23 and 31 March 2020, and followed weekly for up to 16 weeks. CDR3 length: 13 amino acids, cysteine to phenylalanine. Just the 39-base CDR3 DNA is kept, in frame starting at base 1. V gives up 7 bases and J gives up 1 base, and the segment between their germline ends measures 10 bases. The germline V gene provides CDR1 MDHEN and CDR2 SYDVKM.

The clonotype originates from an adult who was a healthcare worker with PCR-confirmed SARS-CoV-2 infection or an uninfected control (not recorded which). The receptor chain draws on TRBV28 and TRBJ2-5; a confident D gene designation cannot be given. The sequences come from whole blood, collected at baseline. The encoded CDR3 is CASTLPRQETQYF. The DNA sequence is given as TGTGCCAGCACCCTCCCCCGCCAAGAGACCCAGTACTTC.